This entry describes one TCR beta chain. Its specificity is unknown. In nominal health when sampled, donors likely had unrecorded immune exposures nonetheless. These data are taken from a study of cytomegalovirus exposure and HLA in healthy donors. Study findings and constraints: Across donors, presence/absence analyses took sequencing depth to be roughly uniform. Being indistinguishable, some V segments were excluded, TRBV6-2 and TRBV6-3 among them.

Trimming took 5 bases from V and 3 from J; bases not matched to a gene: 5. Germline-derived CDR1 and CDR2 are SNHLY and FYNNEI. The CDR3 is 15 residues long. The PCR employed 60 Vbeta primers together with 13 Jbeta primers. Sequencing was performed with immunoSEQ multiplex PCR; in TCRdb, only in-frame clones are kept and a portion is missing. The table includes some 74,000 clones, around 81% detected once. This sequence joins TRBV2 and TRBJ1-5; 9 positions agree with TRBD1. The receptor's source is a male donor in good health and CMV-seronegative. Sequences were obtained from PBMCs. The CDR3 region has the DNA TGTGCCAGCAGTAAGGGACAGGGATTCAATCAGCCCCAGCATTTT. The encoded protein is CASSKGQGFNQPQHF.